This T cell receptor (beta chain) was observed in a study of blood T cells in healthy people across ages. In the study overall: Using template switching, researchers captured about one barcoded beta molecule for each two T cells.

CDR1 is MNHEY and CDR2 is SVGAGI in the germline V gene. Trimming left V 5 bases short and J 3 bases short, with 10 bases between. The CDR3 extends over 13 amino acids. Combining a sample-barcoded 5' primer with a J-beta primer mix, a second PCR ran for about 7 to 12 cycles. MiXCR, applied by TCRdb to the 5' RACE reads, yields one record per CDR3 protein. This table has about 1,400,000 distinct CDR3 sequences, approximately 60% appearing once. This clonotype was obtained from a man aged 18 to 29 in good health. The chain employs TRBV6-5 and TRBJ1-2, with D unresolved. Sequences were obtained from blood. CDR3 in DNA: TGTGCCAGCAGTGATACTTACCACTATGGCTACACCTTC. Amino acid sequence: CASSDTYHYGYTF.